Here is one T cell receptor (beta chain) with its context. Its specificity is unknown. At one of its ends the junction is not consistent with the germline gene, which may arise from a read error. This sample was taken from a study of cytomegalovirus exposure and HLA in healthy donors. PCR was performed using 60 Vbeta and 13 Jbeta primers. Clones were read by immunoSEQ multiplex PCR, and TCRdb kept only the in-frame ones, dropping some. The table shows roughly 110,000 clones, with 67% occurring only once. Findings and caveats of the study: The later analysis indicated that the majority of CMV-associated TCR beta chains appeared HLA-restricted.

The sequence derives from a man aged 18 to 30 in good health and CMV-seropositive. Sequencing was performed on PBMCs.

The CDR3 DNA reads TGTGCCAGCAGCCAAGAGGGAGGGTACGCGCAGTACTTC. Its protein product is CASSQEGGYAQYF. The chain employs TRBV4-2 and TRBJ2-7; TRBD2 agrees at 7 bases. Germline CDR1 is LGHNA and CDR2 is YNFKEQ. The CDR3 contains 13 residues.